The 26 T cell receptor beta chains listed next were all sequenced from one sample in a study of blood T cell repertoires in COVID-19 (dated by TCRdb to 2020 to 2021). Library preparation used the immunoSEQ multiplex PCR assay. Here the immuneACCESS table is served through TCRdb, limited to in-frame sequences with V and J called. Missing clones are a known gap in these copies; in checked studies unresolved V genes cover under half, and the rest lacks a known reason. A total of tens of thousands of clones appear in this sample, 90% of them only once. The ten largest account for about 1.3% of the sample. The specimen sequenced was peripheral blood. Receptors originate from a man between 60 and 75 years old with acute or convalescent COVID-19.

The chain has TRBV5-1 and TRBJ2-3; TRBD1 aligns across 8 bases. Looked up from germline, CDR1 is SGHRS and CDR2 is YFSETQ. The CDR3 extends over 15 amino acids. With V trimmed by 2 bases and J by 5 bases, 7 bases remained unmatched. In nucleotides, the CDR3 is TGCGCCAGCAGCTTTCAGACAGGGGTGGGAGATACGCAGTATTTT. Residues: CASSFQTGVGDTQYF. Supplemented by reference TRBV5-1 and TRBJ2-3, the full variable domain reads KAGVTQTPRYLIKTRGQQVTLSCSPISGHRSVSWYQQTPGQGLQFLFEYFSETQRNKGNFPGRFSGRQFSNSRSEMNVSTLELGDSALYLCASSFQTGVGDTQYFGPGTRLTVL.

The chain joins TRBV2 to TRBJ1-5, with D unclear. V gave up 3 bases and J gave up 6 bases, with 12 bases separating them. The V gene's germline CDR1 is SNHLY and CDR2 FYNNEI. This CDR3 is 14 amino acids long. The CDR3 spells CASSDPRGSQPQHF. The CDR3 DNA follows: TGTGCCAGCAGTGATCCTCGGGGTAGTCAGCCCCAGCATTTT.

The V call is TRBV7-9, the J call TRBJ2-7, with TRBD1 matching over 12 bases. V shed 8 bases, J shed 7 bases, and the junction held 12 bases outside the gene matches. Per germline, CDR1 SEHNR and CDR2 FQNEAQ (reference sequence). This CDR3 region has 15 residues. The CDR3 DNA reads TGTGCCAGCGGGTCGGGGGGACAGGGGGCGCATGAGCAGTACTTC. Translating it yields CASGSGGQGAHEQYF.

The chain links TRBV7-9 to TRBJ2-7; D may be TRBD1 (6 bases). The V end was cut by 1 base, the J end by 5 bases, with 12 bases between. The CDR3 runs to 14 residues. Germline values: CDR1 SEHNR, CDR2 FQNEAQ (reference sequence). The CDR3 nucleotides read TGTGCCAGCAGCTTAGTTGGGACATTCGACGAGCAGTACTTC. Translating it yields CASSLVGTFDEQYF. The full variable domain, in which reference TRBV7-9 and TRBJ2-7 provide the parts outside the CDR3, is DTGVSQNPRHKITKRGQNVTFRCDPISEHNRLYWYRQTLGQGPEFLTYFQNEAQLEKSRLLSDRFSAERPKGSFSTLEIQRTEQGDSAMYLCASSLVGTFDEQYFGPGTRLTVT.

V usage is TRBV5-1 and J usage is TRBJ2-5, with D perhaps TRBD2 (7 bases). This CDR3 region has 13 residues. The germline V gene has CDR1 SGHRS and CDR2 YFSETQ. V was cut by 2 bases and J by 5 bases, with 10 bases left in between. CDR3 sequence (DNA): TGCGCCAGCAGCTTACAGGGAGGGGAGACCCAGTACTTC. Its protein product is CASSLQGGETQYF.

This sequence joins TRBV7-2 and TRBJ1-6; possibly TRBD1 for D (6 bases). Deletions cut 4 bases from V and 0 bases from J, with 16 bases between. This CDR3 region has 18 residues. The germline V gene encodes CDR1 SGHTA and CDR2 FQGNSA. The CDR3 DNA reads TGTGCCAGCAGCTCCTTCGGACAGACAAGCTCCTATAATTCACCCCTCCACTTT. It is translated as CASSSFGQTSSYNSPLHF.

The chain joins TRBV6-1 to TRBJ1-2; D unclear. The V gene's germline CDR1 is MNHNS and CDR2 SASEGT. Trimming left V 3 bases short and J 0 bases short, with 8 bases between. This CDR3 region has 14 residues. CDR3 DNA sequence: TGTGCCAGCAGTGAGAGGGAGGCTAACTATGGCTACACCTTC. Encoded protein: CASSEREANYGYTF.

The gene calls are TRBV5-5 and TRBJ2-6, with a possible D match to TRBD2 (6 bases). The germline V and J ends were trimmed by 6 bases and 4 bases, with 14 bases remaining between them. From germline, CDR1 is SGHKS and CDR2 YYEKEE (reference sequence). This CDR3 region has 15 residues. This chain's CDR3 is CASIIGGPGANVLTF. The CDR3, as DNA: TGTGCCAGCATCATTGGAGGGCCCGGGGCCAACGTCCTGACTTTC.

This chain links TRBV5-1 with TRBJ1-6; TRBD1 aligns across 10 bases. J gave up 9 bases and V 0 bases, and 3 bases lay outside the gene matches. This CDR3 has 15 residues. Germline V gene sequence: CDR1 SGHRS, CDR2 YFSETQ. The CDR3 reads CASSLEGQGSSPLHF. CDR3 nucleotide sequence: TGCGCCAGCAGCTTGGAGGGACAGGGGAGTTCACCCCTCCACTTT.

This sequence joins TRBV11-3 and TRBJ2-2, with 7 bases aligning to TRBD2. The CDR3 contains 16 residues. After removal of 5 bases from V and 1 base from J, the junction contained 7 bases not matched to a gene. Per the germline V gene, CDR1 is SGHNT and CDR2 is YENEEA. The CDR3 loop is CASSGRGLLNTGELFF. CDR3 DNA sequence: TGTGCCAGCAGCGGACGGGGACTACTGAACACCGGGGAGCTGTTTTTT.

This chain joins TRBV5-6 and TRBJ2-3; D call uncertain. Germline V gene lookup returns CDR1 SGHDT and CDR2 YYEEEE. The ends were cut back, 5 bases at V and 10 bases at J, with 17 bases in the middle. The CDR3 consists of 13 residues. The chain's CDR3 is CASSRVRAEAQYF. Here the CDR3 DNA reads TGTGCCAGCAGTCGGGTCCGTGCGGAAGCGCAGTATTTT. Full variable domain (remainder filled in from reference TRBV5-6 and TRBJ2-3): DAGVTQSPTHLIKTRGQQVTLRCSPKSGHDTVSWYQQALGQGPQFIFQYYEEEERQRGNFPDRFSGHQFPNYSSELNVNALLLGDSALYLCASSRVRAEAQYFGPGTRLTVL.

The V gene is TRBV15, the J gene TRBJ2-2, with D perhaps matching TRBD1 (5 bases). There are 16 residues in the CDR3. Trimming removed 5 bases at V and 6 bases at J, with 19 bases between. From germline, CDR1 is LNHNV and CDR2 YYDKDF (reference sequence). The CDR3 region is CATSDYRAGSAGELFF. CDR3 nucleotides: TGTGCCACCAGCGATTATAGGGCAGGGTCGGCCGGGGAGCTGTTTTTT.

The rearrangement links TRBV10-3 to TRBJ2-1, with no clear D. Between the trimmed V and J ends, which lost 4 bases and 9 bases, there was a span of 16 bases. This CDR3 is 14 amino acids long. Germline lookup yields CDR1 ENHRY and CDR2 SYGVKD. The CDR3 DNA sequence: TGTGCCATCAGTGGGAGCCTAGGCGATCGTGAGCAGTTCTTC. Translating it yields CAISGSLGDREQFF.

The rearrangement uses TRBV9 and TRBJ1-1, with TRBD1 as a possible D gene (5 bases). CDR1 is SGDLS and CDR2 is YYNGEE in the germline V gene. This CDR3 has 12 amino acids. Deletions cut 4 bases from V and 3 bases from J, with 7 bases between. CDR3 region: CASSSGDTEAFF. The DNA for the CDR3 is TGTGCCAGCAGCTCGGGGGACACTGAAGCTTTCTTT.

The genes are TRBV5-5 and TRBJ1-1; D perhaps matches TRBD1 (6 bases). This CDR3 comprises 12 residues. Trimming pared 4 bases from V and 7 bases from J, leaving 11 bases between. Germline CDR1 is SGHKS and CDR2 is YYEKEE (reference sequence). The CDR3 DNA is TGTGCCAGCAGCCAAACAGGGAGTGAAGCTTTCTTT. Amino acids: CASSQTGSEAFF.

This chain uses TRBV13 with TRBJ2-7; 13 bases agree with TRBD2. The ends lost 3 bases at V and 4 bases at J; junction bases unmatched: 3. The CDR3 spans 15 residues. Per the germline V gene, CDR1 is PRHDT and CDR2 is FYEKMQ (reference sequence). DNA for the CDR3: TGTGCCAGCAGCTTTGGGACTAGCGGGGAATACGAGCAGTACTTC. Amino acids: CASSFGTSGEYEQYF.

The rearrangement uses TRBV3-1 (or the pseudogene TRBV3-2) and TRBJ1-3, with D possibly being TRBD1 (5 bases). This CDR3 region has 15 residues. V lost 4 bases to trimming and J lost 2 bases, with 12 bases between them. Per the germline V gene, CDR1 is LGHDT and CDR2 is YNNKEL (reference sequence). The CDR3 sequence is CASSPTLGPGNTIYF. In DNA form, the CDR3 reads TGTGCCAGCAGCCCTACCTTGGGGCCTGGAAACACCATATATTTT.

By sample fraction, this clone is medium-sized. The rearrangement uses TRBV11-3 and TRBJ2-3; 9 bases line up with TRBD2. Germline CDR1 is SGHNT and CDR2 is YENEEA. The CDR3 loop spans 14 amino acids. With V trimmed by 5 bases and J by 4 bases, 4 bases remained unmatched. In DNA, the CDR3 is TGTGCCAGCAGCATCGGGACTAGCTCAGATACGCAGTATTTT. Encoded protein: CASSIGTSSDTQYF.

This clone is a singleton in its sample. The chain employs TRBV9 and TRBJ1-2, with 7 positions matching TRBD1. V shed 1 base and J 8 bases; nucleotides not matched to a gene: 5. This CDR3 contains 13 residues. Germline values: CDR1 SGDLS, CDR2 YYNGEE. As DNA, the CDR3 is TGTGCCAGCAGCGTAAGAGACAGGGCCGGCTACACCTTC. Its protein is CASSVRDRAGYTF.

The chain uses TRBV5-1 and TRBJ2-3; 8 nucleotides align to TRBD2. V dropped 3 bases and J dropped 1; count of bases not matched to a gene: 7. The CDR3 spans 16 residues. Looked up from germline, CDR1 is SGHRS and CDR2 is YFSETQ. This chain's CDR3 is CASSSGIAGRTDTQYF. As DNA, the CDR3 is TGCGCCAGCAGCTCCGGGATAGCGGGGCGCACAGATACGCAGTATTTT.

This sequence joins TRBV29-1 and TRBJ2-7, with 7 bases aligning to TRBD1. V shed 6 bases and J 0 bases; nucleotides not matched to a gene: 5. The CDR3 length is 13 residues. The germline CDR1 and CDR2 sequences are SQVTM and ANQGSEA. The CDR3 bases are TGCAGCGTGGGGGACAGTAGCTCCTACGAGCAGTACTTC. It yields the protein CSVGDSSSYEQYF.

CDR3 sequence reads: CASSLAGTGGAGAFF. In DNA, the CDR3 is TGTGCCAGCAGCTTAGCAGGGACAGGGGGCGCGGGAGCTTTCTTT. V is TRBV7-9 and J is TRBJ1-1; 12 bases line up with TRBD1. Germline loops: CDR1 SEHNR, CDR2 FQNEAQ (reference sequence). V trimming: 0 bases; J trimming: 10 bases; junction bases outside the gene matches: 6. The CDR3 is 15 amino acids.

The chain couples TRBV5-6 to TRBJ1-3, with D uncertain. Between the trimmed V and J ends, which lost 4 bases and 0 bases, there was a span of 11 bases. The CDR3 totals 15 residues. Germline loops: CDR1 SGHDT, CDR2 YYEEEE. The CDR3 DNA reads TGTGCCAGCAGCCCTGGAGTCTCCTCTGGAAACACCATATATTTT. Amino acids: CASSPGVSSGNTIYF.

The chain combines TRBV11-2 with TRBJ1-6; D gene uncertain. The CDR3 is 15 amino acids. V was shortened by 3 bases and J by 7 bases, with 13 bases between the two germline ends. Germline CDR1 is SGHAT and CDR2 is FQNNGV. The chain's CDR3 is CASSFEPRFNSPLHF. The CDR3, as DNA: TGTGCCAGCAGCTTCGAACCCCGGTTCAATTCACCCCTCCACTTT.

This sequence joins TRBV9 and TRBJ2-2; 12 nucleotides line up with TRBD2. The CDR3 consists of 19 residues. Germline V lookup: CDR1 SGDLS, CDR2 YYNGEE. Unmatched junction bases numbered 8, after V lost 2 bases and J lost 0 bases. The CDR3 DNA is TGTGCCAGCAGCGTCACTAGCGGGGGGCGCCCCGCGAACACCGGGGAGCTGTTTTTT. Residues: CASSVTSGGRPANTGELFF.

This chain connects TRBV11-2 to TRBJ2-7; TRBD2 is a possible D gene (5 bases). The germline V gene encodes CDR1 SGHAT and CDR2 FQNNGV. CDR3 size: 15 residues. V dropped 5 bases and J dropped 1 base, with 15 bases sitting between them. CDR3 sequence reads: CASSTRPGISYEQYF. In nucleotides, the CDR3 is TGTGCCAGCAGCACCCGCCCGGGAATTTCCTACGAGCAGTACTTC.